Here is one T cell receptor (beta chain) with its context. Its antigen is as yet unknown. Compared with germline, one end of the junction differs, possibly owing to a read error. Primers included in the PCR were 60 Vbeta and 13 Jbeta primers. The assay was immunoSEQ multiplex PCR, and TCRdb's table has in-frame clones only and misses some. The sample yields 150,000 to 170,000 clones, 80% seen once. These data come from a study of cytomegalovirus exposure and HLA in healthy donors. Points from the study as a whole: Cytomegalovirus association was listed for around 180 TCR beta chains.

The CDR3 consists of 13 residues. The germline gives CDR1 SSHAT, CDR2 FNYEAQ (reference sequence). Donors in the study were healthy people who gave bone marrow. The clonotype originates from a man under 40 in good health and CMV-seropositive. The sequenced sample was PBMCs. The V and J genes are TRBV7-7 and TRBJ2-3, with no clear D. The CDR3 DNA reads TGTGCTAGCAGCTTAGCAGCAGGCGATACGCAGTATTTT. Protein sequence: CASSLAAGDTQYF.